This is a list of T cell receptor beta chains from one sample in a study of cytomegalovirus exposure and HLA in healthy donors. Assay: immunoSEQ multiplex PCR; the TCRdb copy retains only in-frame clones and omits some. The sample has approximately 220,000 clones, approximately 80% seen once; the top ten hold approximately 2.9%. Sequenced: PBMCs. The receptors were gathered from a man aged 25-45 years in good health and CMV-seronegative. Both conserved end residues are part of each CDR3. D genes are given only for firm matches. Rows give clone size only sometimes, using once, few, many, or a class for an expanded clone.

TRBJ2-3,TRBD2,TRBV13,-,CASRPWGGDTQYF,TGTGCCAGCAGGCCTTGGGGGGGAGATACGCAGTATTTT
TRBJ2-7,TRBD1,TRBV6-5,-,CASSPGQGFYEQYF,TGTGCCAGCAGTCCGGGACAGGGGTTCTACGAGCAGTACTTC
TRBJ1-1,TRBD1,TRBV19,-,CASRRQGEAFF,TGTGCCAGTAGGCGACAGGGCGAAGCTTTCTTT
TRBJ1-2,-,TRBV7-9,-,CASSNREYGYTF,TGTGCCAGCAGCAACAGGGAGTATGGCTACACCTTC
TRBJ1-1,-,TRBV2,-,CASSGSLVSEAFF,TGTGCCAGCAGTGGGAGCCTAGTTAGTGAAGCTTTCTTT
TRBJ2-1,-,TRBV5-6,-,CASSFGGGVGLGEQFF,TGTGCCAGCAGCTTTGGGGGGGGCGTAGGTTTGGGTGAGCAGTTCTTC
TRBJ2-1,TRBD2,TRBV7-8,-,CASSFRVAGVYNEQFF,TGTGCCAGCAGCTTCCGAGTAGCGGGGGTGTACAATGAGCAGTTCTTC
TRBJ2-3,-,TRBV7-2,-,CASSLSYGDTQYF,TGTGCCAGCAGCTTAAGTTACGGAGATACGCAGTATTTT
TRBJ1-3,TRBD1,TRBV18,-,CASSPPNRGPGNTIYF,TGTGCCAGCTCACCACCCAACAGGGGACCTGGAAACACCATATATTTT
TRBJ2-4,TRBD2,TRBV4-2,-,CASSQDDGSGGPTKNIQYF,TGTGCCAGCAGCCAAGATGATGGTAGCGGGGGGCCCACCAAAAACATTCAGTACTTC
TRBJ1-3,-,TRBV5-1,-,CASRAGPDSGNTIYF,TGCGCCAGCAGGGCGGGACCGGACTCTGGAAACACCATATATTTT
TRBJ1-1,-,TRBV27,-,CASSLSRDTEAFF,TGTGCCAGCAGTTTATCCAGGGACACTGAAGCTTTCTTT
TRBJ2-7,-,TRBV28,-,CASSFLVPYEQYF,TGTGCCAGCAGTTTCCTAGTTCCCTACGAGCAGTACTTC
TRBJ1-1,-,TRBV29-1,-,CSVGLSTEAFF,TGCAGCGTGGGACTTTCCACTGAAGCTTTCTTT
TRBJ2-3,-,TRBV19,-,CASSMSSTGADTQYF,TGTGCCAGTAGTATGTCTTCGACAGGAGCAGATACGCAGTATTTT
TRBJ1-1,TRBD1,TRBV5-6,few,CASSQTGLNTEAFF,TGTGCCAGCAGCCAGACAGGGTTGAACACTGAAGCTTTCTTT
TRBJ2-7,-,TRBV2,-,CASRGTLGPNYEQYF,TGTGCCAGCAGGGGGACATTGGGGCCCAACTACGAGCAGTACTTC
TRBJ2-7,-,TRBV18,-,CASSPGQVYEQYF,TGTGCCAGCTCACCGGGGCAGGTCTACGAGCAGTACTTC
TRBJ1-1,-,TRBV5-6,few,CASSLQGIGTEAFF,TGTGCCAGCAGCTTGCAGGGGATTGGCACTGAAGCTTTCTTT
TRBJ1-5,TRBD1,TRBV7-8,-,CASSLYRGGWVSNQPQHF,TGTGCCAGCAGCTTATACAGGGGAGGTTGGGTTAGCAATCAGCCCCAGCATTTT
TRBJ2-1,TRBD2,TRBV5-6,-,CASSSYLAGSYNEQFF,TGTGCCAGCAGCTCCTACCTAGCGGGGTCCTACAATGAGCAGTTCTTC
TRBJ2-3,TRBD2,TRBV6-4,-,CASSGGAGVGDTQYF,TGTGCCAGCAGTGGAGGAGCGGGGGTTGGAGATACGCAGTATTTT
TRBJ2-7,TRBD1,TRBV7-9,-,CASSKGQVIDYEQYF,TGTGCCAGCAGCAAAGGACAGGTAATAGACTACGAGCAGTACTTC
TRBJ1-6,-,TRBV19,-,CASSIPLPDRRNSPLHF,TGTGCCAGTAGTATCCCACTTCCTGACAGGAGGAATTCACCCCTCCACTTT